This TCR beta chain was recorded in a study of T cells expressing NK-cell markers. Study background: Eight donors were sequenced, seven testing HCMV-seropositive and one testing seronegative.

Findings of the study overall: In roughly 6 donors, dominant CD3+CD56+NKG2C+ clones formed roughly 1.0-7.5% of CD8+ cells. The study did not resolve the HCMV specificity of expanded NKG2C+ T cell clones. In a handful of donors, dominant clonotypes made up about 25-65% of CD3+CD56-NKG2C+ cells.

From the 5' RACE reads, TCRdb lists one entry per CDR3 protein and no DNA. Its clone listing holds roughly 150,000 distinct CDR3 sequences. Turning to this clonotype: The antigen is unknown.

Source material: blood T cells: a sorted CD56 or NKG2C T cell subset, CD4+ or CD8+ T cells, or bulk PBMC T cells (not recorded which). This receptor was identified in a man between 18 and 69 years old in good health.

The CDR3 loop reads CASSPEARVNTEAFF. This chain joins TRBV14 and TRBJ1-1; TCRdb's D call, TRBD1, is unchecked because there is no DNA. CDR3 length: 15 amino acids. CDR1 and CDR2 (germline): SGHDN, FVKESK.